Below are 9 T cell receptor beta chains sequenced from a single sample in a study of T cell responses to AZD1222 COVID-19 vaccine. Method: immunoSEQ multiplex PCR; TCRdb's copy keeps in-frame clones and lacks some. The table has fewer than 300,000 clones, over 85% seen once; the top ten hold about 0.5%. The specimen comprised peripheral blood, sampled on day 0 of AZD1222 vaccination. The origin of the receptors is an adult in good health.

This chain joins TRBV6-5 and TRBJ2-1; TRBD2 agrees at 14 bases. V gave up 10 bases and J gave up 7 bases; unmatched junction bases: 6. This CDR3 is 14 amino acids long. CDR1 MNHEY and CDR2 SVGAGI come from the germline V gene. The CDR3 sequence: CATTSGGAHNEQFF. The DNA for the CDR3 is TGTGCCACGACTAGCGGGGGGGCCCATAATGAGCAGTTCTTC.

The chain links TRBV14 to TRBJ2-7; D unclear. Per the germline V gene, CDR1 is SGHDN and CDR2 is FVKESK. There are 12 residues in the CDR3. The V and J ends lost 2 bases and 7 bases respectively, with 9 bases between them. The CDR3 sequence is CASSQKKDEQYF. The CDR3 region has the DNA TGTGCCAGCAGCCAAAAAAAGGATGAGCAGTACTTC.

V gene TRBV24-1 combines with J gene TRBJ1-5; D may be TRBD1 (5 bases). The CDR3 has 14 residues. V was clipped by 1 base and J by 2 bases, with 5 bases between them. The V gene's germline CDR1 is KGHDR and CDR2 SFDVKD. The CDR3: CATSDLQGNQPQHF. The CDR3 DNA follows: TGTGCCACCAGTGATTTACAGGGCAATCAGCCCCAGCATTTT.

For the CDR3, the DNA is TGCGCCAGCAGCCGCAGGACGGCCGTACCTAATGAAAAACTGTTTTTT. As protein: CASSRRTAVPNEKLFF. The chain recombines TRBV4-1 with TRBJ1-4, with D uncertain. Germline CDR1 is MGHRA and CDR2 is YSYEKL. CDR3 size: 16 residues. V dropped 4 bases and J dropped 3 bases, with 15 bases sitting between them.

Concerning this clone itself: Additional DNA sequences in this sample encode the identical CDR3. J is TRBJ1-5 and V is TRBV19; TRBD1 aligns across 7 bases. Germline trimming cut 6 bases from V and 4 bases from J; bases unmatched to any gene: 3. Per the germline V gene, CDR1 is LNHDA and CDR2 is SQIVND (reference sequence). This CDR3 has 13 amino acids. CDR3 amino acids: CASRDRLNQPQHF. CDR3 bases: TGTGCCAGTAGGGACAGGCTAAATCAGCCCCAGCATTTT.

This clone was seen just once. The chain is built from TRBV27 and TRBJ1-2; 8 bases are a match to TRBD1. Trimming cost V 5 bases and J 5 bases; bases outside gene matches: 4. Germline CDR1 is MNHEY and CDR2 is SMNVEV (reference sequence). The length of the CDR3 is 13 residues. The DNA for the CDR3 is TGTGCCAGCAGTCAGGACAGGGAATATGGCTACACCTTC. Residues: CASSQDREYGYTF.

V gene TRBV5-1 combines with J gene TRBJ1-6; TRBD1 aligns across 8 bases. The V gene end was trimmed by 3 bases and the J gene end by 7 bases; junction bases not matched to a gene: 6. This CDR3 is 15 amino acids long. From germline, CDR1 is SGHRS and CDR2 YFSETQ. The CDR3 loop reads CASSSRGPLNSPLHF. The CDR3 DNA follows: TGCGCCAGCAGCTCCAGGGGGCCCCTAAATTCACCCCTCCACTTT.

The V and J genes are TRBV11-1 and TRBJ2-1; D may be TRBD1 (5 bases). V was cut by 8 bases and J by 10 bases, with 15 bases left in between. The CDR3 loop spans 12 amino acids. Germline V lookup: CDR1 SGHAT, CDR2 FQDESV (reference sequence). The CDR3 DNA follows: TGTGCCAGCGCGCGGAAGGGGAACGAGCAGTTCTTC. Residues: CASARKGNEQFF.

The rearrangement joins TRBV5-8 to TRBJ1-5; no firm D call. Trimming removed 2 bases from V and 4 bases from J, with 7 bases in between. Germline CDR1 reads SGHTS; CDR2 reads YDEGEE. This CDR3 region has 13 residues. CDR3 nucleotide sequence: TGTGCCAGCAGCTTTGATAGTAATCAGCCCCAGCATTTT. Translated, it gives CASSFDSNQPQHF.